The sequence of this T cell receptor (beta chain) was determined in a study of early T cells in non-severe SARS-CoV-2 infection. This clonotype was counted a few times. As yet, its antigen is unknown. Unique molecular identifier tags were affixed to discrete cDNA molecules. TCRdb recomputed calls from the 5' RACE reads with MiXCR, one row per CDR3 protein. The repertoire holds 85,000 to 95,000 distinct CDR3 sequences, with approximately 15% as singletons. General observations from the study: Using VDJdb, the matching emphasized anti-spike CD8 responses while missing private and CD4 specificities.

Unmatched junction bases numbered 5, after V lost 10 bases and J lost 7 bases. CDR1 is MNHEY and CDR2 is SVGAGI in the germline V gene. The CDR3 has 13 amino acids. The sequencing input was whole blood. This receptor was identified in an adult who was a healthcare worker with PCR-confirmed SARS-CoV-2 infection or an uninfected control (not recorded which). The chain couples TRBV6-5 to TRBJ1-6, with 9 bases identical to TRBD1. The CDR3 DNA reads TGTGCCACCTCCGGGACAGGGAATTCACCCCTCCACTTT. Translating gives CATSGTGNSPLHF.